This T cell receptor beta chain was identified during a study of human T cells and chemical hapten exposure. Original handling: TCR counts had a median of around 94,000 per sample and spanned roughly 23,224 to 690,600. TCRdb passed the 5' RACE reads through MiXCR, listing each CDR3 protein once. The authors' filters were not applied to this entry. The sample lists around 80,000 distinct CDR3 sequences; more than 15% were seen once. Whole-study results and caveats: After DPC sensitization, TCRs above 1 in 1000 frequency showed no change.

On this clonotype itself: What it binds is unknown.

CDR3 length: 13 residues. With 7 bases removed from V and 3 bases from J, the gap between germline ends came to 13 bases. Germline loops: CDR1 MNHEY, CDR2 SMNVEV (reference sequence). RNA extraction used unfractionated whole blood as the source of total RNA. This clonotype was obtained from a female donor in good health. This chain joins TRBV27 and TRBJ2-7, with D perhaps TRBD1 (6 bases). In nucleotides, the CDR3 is TGTGCCAGCAAGGCGGCAGGGGTCTACGAGCAGTACTTC. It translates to CASKAAGVYEQYF.